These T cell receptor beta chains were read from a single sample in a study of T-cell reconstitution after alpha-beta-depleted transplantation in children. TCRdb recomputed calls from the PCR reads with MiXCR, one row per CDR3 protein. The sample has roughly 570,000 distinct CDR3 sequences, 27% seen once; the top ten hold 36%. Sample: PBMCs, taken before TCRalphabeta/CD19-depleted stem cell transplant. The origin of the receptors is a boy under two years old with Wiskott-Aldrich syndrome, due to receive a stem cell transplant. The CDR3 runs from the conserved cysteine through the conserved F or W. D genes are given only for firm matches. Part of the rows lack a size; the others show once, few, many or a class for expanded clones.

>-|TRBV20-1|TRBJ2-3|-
TGCAGTGCTCCAAGGGGTACAGATACGCAGTATTTT
CSAPRGTDTQYF
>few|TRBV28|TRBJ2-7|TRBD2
TGTGCCAGCAGTTTCGGGGTAGTAGCGGGAGAAAACGAGCAGTACTTC
CASSFGVVAGENEQYF
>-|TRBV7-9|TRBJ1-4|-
TGTGCCAGCAGCTTAGGGCCAGGATTTGCAACTAATGAAAAACTGTTTTTT
CASSLGPGFATNEKLFF
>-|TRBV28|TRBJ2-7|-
TGTGCCAGCAGTAAGCGTAGCTCCTACGAGCAGTACTTC
CASSKRSSYEQYF
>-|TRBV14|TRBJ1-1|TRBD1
TGTGCCAGCAGCCGGAGGCAGGGGGACGCTGAAGCTTTCTTT
CASSRRQGDAEAFF
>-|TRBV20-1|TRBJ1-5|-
TGCAGTGCTTGGACACCAAATCAGCCCCAGCATTTT
CSAWTPNQPQHF
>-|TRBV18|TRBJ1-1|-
TGTGCCAGCTTTGCCAGTACAATGAACACTGAAGCTTTCTTT
CASFASTMNTEAFF
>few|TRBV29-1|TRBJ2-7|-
TGCAGCGCCGGGGGTAGATGGCAGGGCCCCTACGAGCAGTACTTC
CSAGGRWQGPYEQYF
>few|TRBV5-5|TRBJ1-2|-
TGTGCCAGCAGCGACGGGCTTAACTATGGCTACACCTTC
CASSDGLNYGYTF
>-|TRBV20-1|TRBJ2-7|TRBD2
TGCAGTGCCGCGGGAGCTCACGAGCAGTACTTC
CSAAGAHEQYF
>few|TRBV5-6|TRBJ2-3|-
TGTGCCAGCAGCTTCGACCTAGGCACAGATACGCAGTATTTT
CASSFDLGTDTQYF
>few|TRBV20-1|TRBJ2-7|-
TGCAGTGCTACACGGACAGCGGAATCCTACGAGCAGTACTTC
CSATRTAESYEQYF
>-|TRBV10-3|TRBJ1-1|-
TGTGCCATCAGAAGCCCGGAGCGGACAGCTGAAGCTTTCTTT
CAIRSPERTAEAFF
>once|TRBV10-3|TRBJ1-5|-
TGTGCCATCAGTGGGGATCACGATAGCAATCAGCCCCAGCATTTT
CAISGDHDSNQPQHF
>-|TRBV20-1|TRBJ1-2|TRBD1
TGCAGTGCCGAGGACAGGGGCCGCGTGCGGGGCTACACCTTC
CSAEDRGRVRGYTF
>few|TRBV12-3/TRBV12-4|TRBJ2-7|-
TGTGCCAGCAGTTTAAGGGGATACTACGTGGTGCAGTACTTC
CASSLRGYYVVQYF
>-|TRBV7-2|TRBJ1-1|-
TGTGCCAGCAGCTCTTGGAGGGACACTGAAGCTTTCTTT
CASSSWRDTEAFF
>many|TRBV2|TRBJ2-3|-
TGTGCCAGCAGTCTCGTCGGGGCGGGAGATACGCAGTATTTT
CASSLVGAGDTQYF
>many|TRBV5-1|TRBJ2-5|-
TGCGCCAGCAGCTTGGAGGGTGGCGAGACCCAGTACTTC
CASSLEGGETQYF
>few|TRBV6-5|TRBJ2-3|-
TGTGCCAGCAGTCTCAGGAAGGGACCGCAGTATTTT
CASSLRKGPQYF
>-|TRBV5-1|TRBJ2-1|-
TGCGCCAGCAGCCAGGTGCAGTCTACCGATGAGCAGTTCTTC
CASSQVQSTDEQFF
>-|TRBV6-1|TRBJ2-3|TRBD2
TGTGCCAGCACCCGACTAGCGGGAGGCACAGATACGCAGTATTTT
CASTRLAGGTDTQYF
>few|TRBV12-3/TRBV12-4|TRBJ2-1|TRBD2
TGTGCCAGCAGTGGCGGTCTAGCGGGAGCCTACAATGAGCAGTTCTTC
CASSGGLAGAYNEQFF
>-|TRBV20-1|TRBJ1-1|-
TGCAGTGCTAGCGCTCCTGTAATGAACACTGAAGCTTTCTTT
CSASAPVMNTEAFF
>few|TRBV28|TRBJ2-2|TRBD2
TGTGCGACCAGGGCTAGCGGGAGAGCCGGGGAGCTGTTTTTT
CATRASGRAGELFF
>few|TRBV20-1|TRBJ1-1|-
TGCAGTGCGTTGGGGGACACTGAAGCTTTCTTT
CSALGDTEAFF
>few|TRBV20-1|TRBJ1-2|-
TGCAGTGCTAGGTGGAGGGATACCTATGGCTACACCTTC
CSARWRDTYGYTF
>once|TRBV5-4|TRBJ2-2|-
TGTGCCAGCAGCTTCGAAAGCACCGGGGAGCTGTTTTTT
CASSFESTGELFF
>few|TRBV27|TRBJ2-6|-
TGTGCCAGCAGTTTATATGGACGGAGCTCTGGGGCCAACGTCCTGACTTTC
CASSLYGRSSGANVLTF
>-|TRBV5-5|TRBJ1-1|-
TGTGCCAGCAGCGCGGGACCGCGGAACACTGAAGCTTTCTTT
CASSAGPRNTEAFF
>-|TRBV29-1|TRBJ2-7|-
TGCAGCGCTGGGGGTCTAGCCGACGAGCAGTACTTC
CSAGGLADEQYF
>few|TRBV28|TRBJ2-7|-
TGTGCCACCATGGGACTTTTTCGCTACGAGCAGTACTTC
CATMGLFRYEQYF
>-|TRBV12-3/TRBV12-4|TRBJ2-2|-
TGTGCCAGCAGTTTATTAGGGTCCACCGGGGAGCTGTTTTTT
CASSLLGSTGELFF
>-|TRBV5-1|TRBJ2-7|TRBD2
TGCGCCAGCAGCGACCTAGCGGGAGTAAGAGGCTACGAGCAGTACTTC
CASSDLAGVRGYEQYF
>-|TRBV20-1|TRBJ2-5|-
TGCAGTGCTACCCTCTTAAATTTAGGGGACCAGTACTTC
CSATLLNLGDQYF
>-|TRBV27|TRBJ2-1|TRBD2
TGTGCCAGCAGTTTTGGGCGGGAGATTAATGAGCAGTTCTTC
CASSFGREINEQFF
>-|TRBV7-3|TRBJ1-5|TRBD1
TGTGCCAGCAGCCTAGGACAGGGGAAGGAGCACATCAATCAGCCCCAGCATTTT
CASSLGQGKEHINQPQHF
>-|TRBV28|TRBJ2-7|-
TGTGCCAGCTGTCACCGGGACTTTGGCTCCTACGAGCAGTACTTC
CASCHRDFGSYEQYF
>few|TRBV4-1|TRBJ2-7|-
TGCGCCAGCAGCCAAGACCAACTACTAGCTCCCGAGCAGTACTTC
CASSQDQLLAPEQYF
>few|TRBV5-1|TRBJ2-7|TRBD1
TGCGCCAGCAGCACGGACAGGACAAGTTACGAGCAGTACTTC
CASSTDRTSYEQYF
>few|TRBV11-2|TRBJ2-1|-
TGTGCCAGCAGCCAAGGGGCGGGAAGGGATGAGCAGTTCTTC
CASSQGAGRDEQFF
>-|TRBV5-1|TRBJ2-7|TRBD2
TGCGCCAGCAGCTTGGACCTGACTAGCAGCTACGAGCAGTACTTC
CASSLDLTSSYEQYF
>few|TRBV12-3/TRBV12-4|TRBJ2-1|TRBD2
TGTGCCAGCGCGCTGACTAGCGGGATCGATGAGCAGTTCTTC
CASALTSGIDEQFF
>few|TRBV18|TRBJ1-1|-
TGTGCCAGCTCACCGCGGGACGGCAACATGAACACTGAAGCTTTCTTT
CASSPRDGNMNTEAFF
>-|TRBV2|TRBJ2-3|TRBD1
TGTGCCAGCAGTGGGGACAGGGGTTCAGATACGCAGTATTTT
CASSGDRGSDTQYF
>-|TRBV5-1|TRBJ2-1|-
TGCGCCAGCAGCTCCGCGGTATGGCGGAGCTCCTACAATGAGCAGTTCTTC
CASSSAVWRSSYNEQFF
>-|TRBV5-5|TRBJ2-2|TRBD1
TGTGCCAGCAGATGGACAGGGGGCAGAGGCGGGGAGCTGTTTTTT
CASRWTGGRGGELFF
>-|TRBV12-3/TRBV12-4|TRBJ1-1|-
TGTGCCAGCAGATCGCGCCTGGGCCAGCCGAACACTGAAGCTTTCTTT
CASRSRLGQPNTEAFF
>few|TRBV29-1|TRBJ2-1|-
TGCAGCGTAACAAGGACTGGTGAGCAGTTCTTC
CSVTRTGEQFF
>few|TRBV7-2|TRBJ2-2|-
TGTGCCAGCAGCACCCGGGACTTTAACACCGGGGAGCTGTTTTTT
CASSTRDFNTGELFF
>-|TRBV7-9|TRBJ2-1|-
TGTGCCAGCAGCTTGGTGCGACCCTCCTACAATGAGCAGTTCTTC
CASSLVRPSYNEQFF
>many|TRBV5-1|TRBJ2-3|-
TGCGCCAGCAGCTTGGCCCCGGGTACAGATACGCAGTATTTT
CASSLAPGTDTQYF
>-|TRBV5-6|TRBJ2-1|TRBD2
TGTGCCAGCGCGGCAGGACTAGCGGGATGGAATGAGCAGTTCTTC
CASAAGLAGWNEQFF